This is a list of T cell receptor beta chains from one sample in a study of radiotherapy plus CTLA-4 blockade in lung cancer. Generated by immunoSEQ multiplex PCR, the TCRdb table keeps only in-frame clones and is missing some. Of about 76,000 clones listed, 60% to 85% are singletons. The input for sequencing was peripheral blood, taken from a patient treated with radiotherapy plus ipilimumab. The receptors were sampled from a human donor with non-small cell lung cancer whose response to radiotherapy plus ipilimumab could not be evaluated. Some clones in this sample may be carry-over from other donors' samples. Each CDR3 is given with its conserved first and last residue. D genes are given only for firm matches. Clone size is given for some rows only: seen once, a few or many times, or a class if the clone is expanded.

>TRBJ1-2|NA|TRBV7-2|few
CASSPDGGANYGYTF
TGTGCCAGCAGCCCCGACGGGGGAGCTAACTATGGCTACACCTTC
>TRBJ1-1|NA|TRBV5-1|NA
CASSSGGAEAFF
TGCGCCAGCAGCTCCGGGGGGGCTGAAGCTTTCTTT
>TRBJ2-3|NA|TRBV2|once
CASSLTDTQYF
TGTGCCAGCAGTCTCACAGATACGCAGTATTTT
>TRBJ2-7|NA|TRBV9|once
CASSPPNGPSEQYF
TGTGCCAGCAGCCCCCCAAATGGGCCCTCGGAGCAGTACTTC
>TRBJ2-1|TRBD1|TRBV5-4|NA
CASSRDKRGLDEQFF
TGTGCCAGCAGCCGGGATAAGAGGGGGCTGGATGAGCAGTTCTTC
>TRBJ2-1|NA|TRBV9|NA
CASSVGRNSYNEQFF
TGTGCCAGCAGCGTAGGGCGGAACTCCTACAATGAGCAGTTCTTC
>TRBJ1-1|NA|TRBV4-2|NA
CASSQGGGRNTEAFF
TGTGCCAGCAGCCAAGGAGGAGGTAGGAACACTGAAGCTTTCTTT
>TRBJ2-3|TRBD2|TRBV5-4|NA
CASSLAGGRNTDTQYF
TGTGCCAGCAGCTTGGCGGGGGGGCGGAACACAGATACGCAGTATTTT
>TRBJ2-2|NA|TRBV11-2|NA
CASSSDRTGELFF
TGTGCCAGCAGCTCCGACAGGACCGGGGAGCTGTTTTTT
>TRBJ1-5|NA|TRBV7-8|NA
CASSLTGRDQPQHF
TGTGCCAGCAGCTTAACAGGGAGGGATCAGCCCCAGCATTTT
>TRBJ2-1|TRBD1|TRBV19|few
CASSPRTGYNEQFF
TGTGCCAGTAGTCCCCGGACAGGGTACAATGAGCAGTTCTTC
>TRBJ2-7|NA|TRBV6-6|few
CASSYWQGWYEQYF
TGTGCCAGCAGTTACTGGCAGGGGTGGTACGAGCAGTACTTC
>TRBJ2-7|TRBD1|TRBV6-5|NA
CASSSGQGYSYEQYF
TGTGCCAGCAGCTCGGGACAGGGATACTCCTACGAGCAGTACTTC
>TRBJ2-5|TRBD2|TRBV5-1|NA
CASSYGASGGQETQYF
TGCGCCAGCAGTTATGGGGCTAGCGGGGGGCAGGAGACCCAGTACTTC
>TRBJ1-6|TRBD1|TRBV27|once
CASSLDRDRRSPLHF
TGTGCCAGCAGTTTAGACCGGGACAGGCGGTCACCCCTCCACTTT
>TRBJ2-2|TRBD1|TRBV7-3|NA
CASSQGQYTGELFF
TGTGCCAGCAGCCAGGGACAGTACACCGGGGAGCTGTTTTTT
>TRBJ2-1|TRBD2|TRBV5-4|NA
CASSQGAGGPYNEQFF
TGTGCCAGCAGCCAAGGGGCGGGGGGCCCCTACAATGAGCAGTTCTTC
>TRBJ2-2|NA|TRBV6-1|NA
CASSPRDKNTGELFF
TGTGCCAGCAGTCCCCGGGACAAAAACACCGGGGAGCTGTTTTTT
>TRBJ1-3|NA|TRBV25-1|NA
CASSPQGNTIYF
TGTGCCAGCAGTCCCCAGGGAAACACCATATATTTT
>TRBJ1-5|NA|TRBV6-1|NA
CASSETRGSNQPQHF
TGTGCCAGCAGTGAGACCAGGGGAAGCAATCAGCCCCAGCATTTT
>TRBJ1-6|NA|TRBV5-4|NA
CASSFDRTLGNSPLHF
TGTGCCAGCAGCTTTGACAGGACCTTGGGAAATTCACCCCTCCACTTT
>TRBJ2-7|NA|TRBV6-4|once
CASSEQGSSYEQYF
TGTGCCAGCAGTGAGCAGGGAAGCTCCTACGAGCAGTACTTC
>TRBJ1-5|NA|TRBV7-9|NA
CASSLAQGSNQPQHF
TGTGCCAGCAGCTTAGCGCAGGGGAGCAATCAGCCCCAGCATTTT
>TRBJ1-6|NA|TRBV28|NA
CASSLTDGYSPLHF
TGTGCCAGCAGTTTAACCGACGGGTATTCACCCCTCCACTTT
>TRBJ2-3|NA|TRBV7-9|NA
CASSPKQRVTDTQYF
TGTGCCAGCAGCCCCAAGCAACGGGTCACAGATACGCAGTATTTT
>TRBJ1-5|NA|TRBV7-2|NA
CASSLVGVIDNQPQHF
TGTGCCAGCAGCTTAGTGGGAGTAATAGATAACCAGCCCCAGCATTTT
>TRBJ2-1|TRBD2|TRBV6-1|NA
CASSTSGGYNEQFF
TGTGCCAGTTCGACTAGCGGGGGCTACAATGAGCAGTTCTTC
>TRBJ2-7|TRBD1|TRBV6-4|NA
CASRVRDRGYEQYF
TGTGCCAGCAGGGTCCGGGACAGGGGATACGAGCAGTACTTC
>TRBJ2-7|NA|TRBV6-1|NA
CASSDSADWVSYEQYF
TGTGCCAGCAGTGACAGCGCCGATTGGGTCTCCTACGAGCAGTACTTC
>TRBJ2-1|TRBD2|TRBV28|NA
CASSSHSGGADEQFF
TGTGCCAGCAGTTCCCATAGCGGGGGGGCCGATGAGCAGTTCTTC
>TRBJ1-4|NA|TRBV7-8|NA
CASSTGTNEKLFF
TGTGCCAGCAGCACGGGTACTAATGAAAAACTGTTTTTT
>TRBJ2-1|TRBD2|TRBV2|once
CASSDRTRVGNEQFF
TGTGCCAGCAGTGACCGGACTAGGGTAGGAAATGAGCAGTTCTTC
>TRBJ1-5|NA|TRBV2|NA
CASSSGLGYQPQHF
TGTGCCAGCAGTTCCGGACTAGGGTATCAGCCCCAGCATTTT
>TRBJ1-2|NA|TRBV19|NA
CASSSQAGQTIYGYTF
TGTGCCAGTAGTAGTCAGGCCGGACAGACGATATATGGCTACACCTTC
>TRBJ2-7|TRBD1|TRBV6-5|NA
CASSFSGTGTYEQYF
TGTGCCAGCAGTTTCTCCGGGACAGGGACCTACGAGCAGTACTTC
>TRBJ1-3|TRBD1|TRBV5-1|NA
CASKGQDSGNTIYF
TGCGCCAGCAAAGGACAGGACTCTGGAAACACCATATATTTT
>TRBJ1-1|NA|TRBV7-2|NA
CASSLTGNTEAFF
TGTGCCAGCAGCTTAACTGGGAACACTGAAGCTTTCTTT
>TRBJ2-5|NA|TRBV6-1|NA
CASSLRTESRDQYF
TGTGCCAGCAGTCTACGGACAGAAAGCCGGGACCAGTACTTC
>TRBJ1-1|TRBD1|TRBV7-8|NA
CASSRDSTEAFF
TGTGCCAGCAGCCGGGACAGCACTGAAGCTTTCTTT
>TRBJ1-3|TRBD1|TRBV19|NA
CASSTTGEGTIYF
TGTGCCAGTAGTACGACAGGGGAAGGCACCATATATTTT
>TRBJ1-1|TRBD1|TRBV27|NA
CASSFGAGGSDTEAFF
TGTGCCAGCAGTTTCGGGGCAGGGGGATCGGACACTGAAGCTTTCTTT
>TRBJ1-1|NA|TRBV5-1|NA
CASEAGGGYNTEAFF
TGCGCCAGCGAGGCGGGGGGGGGCTATAATACTGAAGCTTTCTTT
>TRBJ1-6|TRBD1|TRBV5-1|NA
CASSQQQGPNSPLHF
TGCGCCAGCAGCCAGCAACAGGGGCCTAATTCACCCCTCCACTTT
>TRBJ1-2|NA|TRBV6-5|NA
CAISRAYGYGYTF
TGTGCCATCTCCCGAGCGTACGGCTATGGCTACACCTTC
>TRBJ2-7|TRBD2|TRBV27|NA
CASSSIEGTWGGAEQYF
TGTGCCAGCAGCTCGATCGAGGGGACGTGGGGAGGGGCCGAGCAGTACTTC
>TRBJ2-7|TRBD1|TRBV7-9|NA
CASSPQGAHEQYF
TGTGCCAGCAGCCCACAGGGGGCCCACGAGCAGTACTTC
>TRBJ2-3|NA|TRBV7-3|NA
CASSLGVGAEGDTQYF
TGTGCCAGCAGCTTGGGGGTGGGGGCCGAGGGAGATACGCAGTATTTT
>TRBJ2-1|TRBD2|TRBV7-7|NA
CASSPSGGSYNEQFF
TGTGCTAGCAGCCCTAGCGGGGGCTCCTACAATGAGCAGTTCTTC